These 15 T cell receptor beta chains were sequenced from one sample in a study of cytomegalovirus exposure and HLA in healthy donors. Primers included in the PCR were 60 Vbeta and 13 Jbeta primers. Using immunoSEQ multiplex PCR, the repertoire was profiled, and TCRdb retains in-frame clones only, with some absent. The sample lists 130,000 or so clones, 73% seen once, with around 2.1% in the top ten. The sequencing sample was made of PBMCs. All receptors derive from a woman aged 40 to 49 in good health and CMV-seropositive.

The V gene is TRBV5-1, the J gene TRBJ2-1, with 9 bases matching TRBD1. V dropped 0 bases and J dropped 5; count of bases not matched to a gene: 3. The V gene's germline CDR1 is SGHRS and CDR2 YFSETQ. The length of the CDR3 is 15 residues. DNA for the CDR3: TGCGCCAGCAGCTTGGTAGGGACAGGGAACAATGAGCAGTTCTTC. Its translation is CASSLVGTGNNEQFF. Full variable domain (remainder filled in from reference TRBV5-1 and TRBJ2-1): KAGVTQTPRYLIKTRGQQVTLSCSPISGHRSVSWYQQTPGQGLQFLFEYFSETQRNKGNFPGRFSGRQFSNSRSEMNVSTLELGDSALYLCASSLVGTGNNEQFFGPGTRLTVL.

The V and J genes are TRBV27 and TRBJ2-7; 8 bases match TRBD2. The CDR3 contains 17 residues. J lost 2 bases, V lost 3 bases, and 12 bases had no gene match. Germline V CDR1 and CDR2: MNHEY, SMNVEV (reference sequence). CDR3 in amino acids: CASSFSQGTRGTYEQYF. The CDR3 DNA follows: TGTGCCAGCAGTTTCTCCCAGGGGACTAGGGGGACCTACGAGCAGTACTTC.

This chain connects TRBV28 to TRBJ1-1; no clear D gene. Trimming removed 3 bases from V and 5 bases from J, with 13 bases in between. From germline, CDR1 is MDHEN and CDR2 SYDVKM. The CDR3 extends over 14 amino acids. The CDR3 DNA is TGTGCCAGCAGTTTCCGGGGAGGTAGGACTGAAGCTTTCTTT. Protein product: CASSFRGGRTEAFF.

The chain employs TRBV2 and TRBJ2-5, with 10 bases lining up with TRBD2. Germline loops: CDR1 SNHLY, CDR2 FYNNEI. V trimming: 3 bases; J trimming: 4 bases; junction bases outside the gene matches: 5. The CDR3 has 15 residues. In DNA form, the CDR3 reads TGTGCCAGCAGTGAGGAGGTAGCGGGAGGAGAGACCCAGTACTTC. It translates to CASSEEVAGGETQYF.

The V gene is TRBV19, the J gene TRBJ1-1; D possibly corresponds to TRBD1 (6 bases). The CDR3 consists of 11 residues. CDR1 LNHDA and CDR2 SQIVND come from the germline V gene (reference sequence). V dropped 8 bases and J dropped 11 bases, with 15 bases sitting between them. The CDR3 DNA is TGTGCCAGTCTCCAGGGGACGGGGGCTTTCTTT. Translating gives CASLQGTGAFF.

The V and J genes are TRBV5-1 and TRBJ2-3, with 15 bases fitting TRBD2. The CDR3 has 18 amino acids. CDR1 SGHRS and CDR2 YFSETQ come from the germline V gene. V was clipped by 4 bases and J by 1 base; unmatched bases: 7. The CDR3: CASSAGLAGGHRTDTQYF. The DNA of the CDR3 is TGCGCCAGCAGCGCGGGACTAGCGGGGGGCCATCGCACAGATACGCAGTATTTT.

This clone has just one count. The gene calls are TRBV5-1 and TRBJ2-7, with D perhaps TRBD2 (5 bases). The V gene lost 1 base and the J gene lost 0 bases, with 17 bases spanning the gap. Germline V gene sequence: CDR1 SGHRS, CDR2 YFSETQ. The CDR3 consists of 17 residues. This CDR3 is CASSLIGVSGSSYEQYF. The CDR3, as DNA: TGCGCCAGCAGCTTGATCGGTGTAAGCGGAAGCTCCTACGAGCAGTACTTC.

This sequence joins TRBV7-2 and TRBJ1-5, with 8 bases lining up with TRBD1. V gave up 6 bases and J gave up 2 bases; unmatched junction bases: 9. Germline V CDR1 and CDR2: SGHTA, FQGNSA. The CDR3 has 16 residues. Written as DNA, the CDR3 is TGTGCCAGCAGTCGACAGGGGCAGGGACGCAATCAGCCCCAGCATTTT. This sequence encodes CASSRQGQGRNQPQHF.

The chain combines TRBV4-2 with TRBJ2-6, with TRBD1 identical over 12 bases. There are 16 residues in the CDR3. Germline-derived CDR1 and CDR2 are LGHNA and YNFKEQ. Trimming took 9 bases from V and 4 from J; bases not matched to a gene: 7. CDR3 protein: CASGGQGAVGANVLTF. CDR3 DNA: TGTGCCAGTGGGGGACAGGGGGCGGTAGGGGCCAACGTCCTGACTTTC.

This clone was observed a handful of times. This sequence joins TRBV2 and TRBJ2-7, with TRBD1 matching over 8 bases. This CDR3 has 14 residues. The germline V gene has CDR1 SNHLY and CDR2 FYNNEI. V shed 6 bases and J 2 bases; nucleotides not matched to a gene: 6. CDR3 DNA: TGTGCCAGCAGATCCCCGGGACAGGCCTACGAGCAGTACTTC. Encoded protein: CASRSPGQAYEQYF.

The chain couples TRBV2 to TRBJ2-2, with TRBD1 as a possible D gene (6 bases). CDR3 length equals 15 residues. V lost 6 bases, J lost 1 base, and 12 bases lay in between. Germline V gene sequence: CDR1 SNHLY, CDR2 FYNNEI. CDR3 bases: TGTGCCAGCAGATGGGACATAATGAACACCGGGGAGCTGTTTTTT. This sequence encodes CASRWDIMNTGELFF.

J is TRBJ2-5 and V is TRBV5-8, with TRBD2 identical over 11 bases. Germline CDR1 and CDR2: SGHTS and YDEGEE. V lost 4 bases and J lost 8; bases outside the gene matches: 10. This CDR3 is built from 15 residues. This chain's CDR3 is CASSRGIAGGYTQYF. CDR3 nucleotides: TGTGCCAGCAGCCGGGGAATAGCGGGAGGGTACACCCAGTACTTC.

The gene calls are TRBV6-6 and TRBJ2-7; unclear D gene. The V and J ends lost 0 bases and 1 base respectively, with 7 bases between them. The CDR3 contains 14 residues. CDR1 is MNHNY, CDR2 SVGAGI, per germline (reference sequence). As DNA, the CDR3 is TGTGCCAGCAGTTACTCGACAATGTCCTACGAGCAGTACTTC. Translation gives CASSYSTMSYEQYF.

The chain recombines TRBV5-1 with TRBJ2-7, with a tentative D call TRBD2 (5 bases). CDR3 length: 13 residues. CDR1 is SGHRS, CDR2 YFSETQ, per germline. Trimming took 2 bases from V and 0 from J, leaving 6 bases between them. Written as DNA, the CDR3 is TGCGCCAGCAGCTTCGGACTCTCCTACGAGCAGTACTTC. It yields the protein CASSFGLSYEQYF.

The rearrangement links TRBV6-1 to TRBJ2-3; the match to TRBD2 covers 14 bases. The CDR3 is made up of 15 amino acids. In germline, CDR1 is MNHNS, CDR2 SASEGT. V was clipped by 5 bases and J by 3 bases; unmatched bases: 1. CDR3: CASSRLAGGTDTQYF. In nucleotides, the CDR3 is TGTGCCAGCAGTCGACTAGCGGGAGGGACAGATACGCAGTATTTT.